The 18 T cell receptor beta chains reported below all come from one sample, sequenced in a study of T cells after posttransplantation cyclophosphamide. Only in-frame clones appear in the TCRdb table, and some are missing; sequencing was by immunoSEQ multiplex PCR. The sample has about 24,000 clones, about 89% seen once. Methotrexate plus calcineurin inhibitor accompanied controls' myeloablative marrow transplants; sampling was 1 year later. Source: PBMCs, taken after an allogeneic stem cell transplant with a calcineurin inhibitor and methotrexate. The receptors originated from a female patient between 50 and 60 years old who received an allogeneic stem cell transplant from an unrelated donor, was CMV-positive, and had chronic GVHD only. Some of the T cells may derive from the graft donor.

V gene TRBV5-8 combines with J gene TRBJ1-1; no reliable D call. V lost 4 bases to trimming and J lost 3 bases, with 4 bases between them. CDR1 and CDR2 (germline): SGHTS, YDEGEE. The CDR3 is 11 residues long. The DNA for the CDR3 is TGTGCCAGCAGCCCGTACACTGAAGCTTTCTTT. This translates into CASSPYTEAFF.

The CDR3: CASSPGQREGLSYEQYF. CDR3 nucleotides: TGTGCCAGCTCACCGGGCCAGCGGGAGGGCCTTTCCTACGAGCAGTACTTC. The chain joins TRBV18 to TRBJ2-7; TRBD2 matches 10 bases. With 3 bases clipped from V and 1 base from J, the junction kept 9 bases outside the gene matches. Germline V CDR1 and CDR2: KGHSH, LQKENI. CDR3 length: 17 amino acids. The full variable domain, with the rest looked up from reference TRBV18 and TRBJ2-7, is NAGVMQNPRHLVRRRGQEARLRCSPMKGHSHVYWYRQLPEEGLKFMVYLQKENIIDESGMPKERFSAEFPKEGPSILRIQQVVRGDSAAYFCASSPGQREGLSYEQYFGPGTRLTVT.

The V and J genes are TRBV5-1 and TRBJ2-7, with 7 bases identical to TRBD2. The V segment lost 4 bases and the J segment 7 bases; nucleotides outside the gene matches: 17. Germline V lookup: CDR1 SGHRS, CDR2 YFSETQ. The CDR3 runs to 16 residues. The CDR3 DNA reads TGCGCCAGCAGCCTCGGCGCTAGCGGAACCCGGGAGGAGCAGTACTTC. Encoded protein: CASSLGASGTREEQYF. The full variable domain, its missing parts supplied by reference TRBV5-1 and TRBJ2-7, is KAGVTQTPRYLIKTRGQQVTLSCSPISGHRSVSWYQQTPGQGLQFLFEYFSETQRNKGNFPGRFSGRQFSNSRSEMNVSTLELGDSALYLCASSLGASGTREEQYFGPGTRLTVT.

This chain links TRBV28 with TRBJ1-2; D gene unclear. The germline V and J ends were trimmed by 4 bases and 3 bases, with 18 bases remaining between them. The CDR3 length is 16 residues. The V gene's germline CDR1 is MDHEN and CDR2 SYDVKM. DNA for the CDR3: TGTGCCAGCAGTTCCGCGGGTTGGCAGGTGGACTATGGCTACACCTTC. This sequence encodes CASSSAGWQVDYGYTF.

This chain joins TRBV5-6 and TRBJ1-3, with D perhaps matching TRBD1 (5 bases). Per germline, CDR1 SGHDT and CDR2 YYEEEE. CDR3 length: 17 amino acids. The V gene lost 2 bases and the J gene lost 0 bases, with 15 bases spanning the gap. The CDR3 is CASSFGSGSISGNTIYF. In DNA form, the CDR3 reads TGTGCCAGCAGCTTCGGGTCAGGGTCTATCTCTGGAAACACCATATATTTT.

The rearrangement uses TRBV10-1 and TRBJ2-5; D might be TRBD2 (6 bases). The CDR3 has 15 amino acids. Between the trimmed V and J ends, which lost 4 bases and 3 bases, there was a span of 15 bases. The germline CDR1 and CDR2 sequences are WNHNN and SYGVQD (reference sequence). Written as DNA, the CDR3 is TGCGCCAGCAGTGCGCAGGTTAGCGGCAAAGAGACCCAGTACTTC. Translating it yields CASSAQVSGKETQYF.

The rearrangement links TRBV9 to TRBJ2-2; D remains unclear. Between the trimmed V and J ends, which lost 1 base and 7 bases, there was a span of 11 bases. Germline V lookup: CDR1 SGDLS, CDR2 YYNGEE. This CDR3 is built from 14 residues. The CDR3 DNA reads as TGTGCCAGCAGCGTAACTGAGCTGATCGGGGAGCTGTTTTTT. The encoded protein is CASSVTELIGELFF.

The J gene is TRBJ2-4, the V gene TRBV7-8, with 8 bases aligning to TRBD1. Germline CDR1 is SGHVS and CDR2 is FQNEAQ. This CDR3 comprises 19 residues. Germline trimming cut 5 bases from V and 0 bases from J; bases unmatched to any gene: 15. The CDR3: CASSATGATSRLAKNIQYF. The CDR3, as DNA: TGTGCCAGCAGCGCGACAGGGGCCACAAGTAGGCTAGCCAAAAACATTCAGTACTTC.

This sequence joins TRBV19 and TRBJ2-3; TRBD1 matches 7 bases. With V trimmed by 5 bases and J by 2 bases, 10 bases remained unmatched. This CDR3 has 16 amino acids. The germline V gene has CDR1 LNHDA and CDR2 SQIVND (reference sequence). In DNA form, the CDR3 reads TGTGCCAGTAGTGCCCAAGCGACAGGGTTCACAGATACGCAGTATTTT. Protein: CASSAQATGFTDTQYF.

The chain links TRBV30 to TRBJ2-7, with 9 positions matching TRBD1. With V trimmed by 4 bases and J by 3 bases, 4 bases remained unmatched. From germline, CDR1 is GTSNPN and CDR2 SVGIG (reference sequence). The CDR3 has 13 amino acids. The CDR3 spells CAWTGTGYYEQYF. The CDR3 region has the DNA TGTGCCTGGACAGGGACAGGGTACTACGAGCAGTACTTC.

This rearrangement joins TRBV7-9 to TRBJ2-5, with TRBD2 matching 8 bases. Germline V lookup: CDR1 SEHNR, CDR2 FQNEAQ (reference sequence). The CDR3 covers 16 residues. Unmatched junction bases numbered 12, after V lost 5 bases and J lost 4 bases. The CDR3 here is CASSPRWSGSRETQYF. The DNA for the CDR3 is TGTGCCAGCAGCCCCCGTTGGAGCGGGAGTAGAGAGACCCAGTACTTC.

The chain links TRBV6-1 to TRBJ2-2, with 14 positions matching TRBD2. This CDR3 region has 15 residues. Germline V gene data show CDR1 as MNHNS and CDR2 as SASEGT. The J segment lost 3 bases and the V segment lost 6 bases, leaving 0 bases of the junction unmatched. The CDR3 protein is CASRTSGRDTGELFF. The CDR3, as DNA: TGTGCCAGCAGGACTAGCGGGAGGGACACCGGGGAGCTGTTTTTT.

The table lists this clone with a count of one. The CDR3 nucleotides are TGTGCCAGCAGCCACGGGCTTCGCGGAGGTCTCGGCAATCAGCCCCAGCATTTT. It yields the protein CASSHGLRGGLGNQPQHF. The rearrangement joins TRBV7-9 to TRBJ1-5; D is uncertain. The length of the CDR3 is 18 residues. Germline CDR1 is SEHNR and CDR2 is FQNEAQ (reference sequence). V dropped 5 bases and J dropped 2 bases, with 22 bases sitting between them.

This chain links TRBV4-1 with TRBJ2-3; TRBD2 agrees at 9 bases. CDR1 MGHRA and CDR2 YSYEKL come from the germline V gene. This CDR3 has 16 residues. V dropped 4 bases and J dropped 3; count of bases not matched to a gene: 8. The CDR3: CASSRASGTFTDTQYF. The CDR3 coding sequence is TGCGCCAGCAGCCGAGCTAGCGGGACGTTTACAGATACGCAGTATTTT.

The rearrangement links TRBV5-4 to TRBJ2-1, with 14 bases identical to TRBD2. V was clipped by 3 bases and J by 10 bases; unmatched bases: 9. Germline CDR1 and CDR2: SGHNT and YYREEE (reference sequence). CDR3 size: 16 residues. The DNA for the CDR3 is TGTGCCAGCAGCTGGAAGACTAGCGGGAGGGCCCAGGAGCAGTTCTTC. Its translation is CASSWKTSGRAQEQFF.

The V gene is TRBV6-6, the J gene TRBJ2-7, with D unclear. Trimming shortened V by 1 base and J by 6 bases, and 7 bases separated the two germline ends. Germline CDR1 MNHNY, CDR2 SVGAGI (reference sequence). The CDR3 runs to 12 residues. The DNA for the CDR3 is TGTGCCAGCAGTTACTGGAGCTCCGAGCAGTACTTC. Its protein is CASSYWSSEQYF.

The CDR3 is CASSPYSYEQYF. The CDR3 nucleotides read TGTGCCAGCAGCCCTTACTCCTACGAGCAGTACTTC. V gene TRBV28 combines with J gene TRBJ2-7; unclear D gene. The V end lost 6 bases, the J end lost 0 bases, and 6 bases lay between the germline ends. Germline V gives CDR1 MDHEN, CDR2 SYDVKM. This CDR3 is 12 amino acids long.

The V and J genes are TRBV6-1 and TRBJ2-5; the D gene is possibly TRBD2 (5 bases). Trimming left V 9 bases short and J 2 bases short, with 10 bases between. Germline values: CDR1 MNHNS, CDR2 SASEGT. The CDR3 is 12 residues long. The CDR3 here is CASRPGQETQYF. CDR3 coding DNA: TGTGCCAGTAGGCCGGGGCAAGAGACCCAGTACTTC.